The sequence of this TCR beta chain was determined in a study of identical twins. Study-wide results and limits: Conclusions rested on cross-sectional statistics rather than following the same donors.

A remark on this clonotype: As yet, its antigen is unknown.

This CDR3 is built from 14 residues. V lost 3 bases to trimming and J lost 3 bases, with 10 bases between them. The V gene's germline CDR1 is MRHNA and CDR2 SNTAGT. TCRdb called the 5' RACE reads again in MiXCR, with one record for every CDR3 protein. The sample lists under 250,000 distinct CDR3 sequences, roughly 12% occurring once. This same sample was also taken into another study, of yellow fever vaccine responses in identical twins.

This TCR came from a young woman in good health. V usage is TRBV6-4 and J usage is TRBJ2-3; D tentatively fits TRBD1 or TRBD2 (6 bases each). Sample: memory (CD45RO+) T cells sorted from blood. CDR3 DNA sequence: TGTGCCAGCAGTGATGGGGGGCAGACAGATACGCAGTATTTT. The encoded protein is CASSDGGQTDTQYF.